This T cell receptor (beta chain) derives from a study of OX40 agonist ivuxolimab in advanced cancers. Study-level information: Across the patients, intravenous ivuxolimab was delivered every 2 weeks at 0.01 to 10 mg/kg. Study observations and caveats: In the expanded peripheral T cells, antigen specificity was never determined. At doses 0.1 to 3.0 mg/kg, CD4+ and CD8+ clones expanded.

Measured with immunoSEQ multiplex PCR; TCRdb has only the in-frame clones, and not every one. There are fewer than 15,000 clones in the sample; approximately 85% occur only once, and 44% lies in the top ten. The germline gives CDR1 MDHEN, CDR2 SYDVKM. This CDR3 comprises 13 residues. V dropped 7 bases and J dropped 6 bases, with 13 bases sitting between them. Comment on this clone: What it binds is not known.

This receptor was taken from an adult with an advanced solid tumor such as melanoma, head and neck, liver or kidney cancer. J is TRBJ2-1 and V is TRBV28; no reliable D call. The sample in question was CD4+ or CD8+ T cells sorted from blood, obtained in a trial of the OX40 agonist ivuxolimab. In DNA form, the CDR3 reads TGTGCCAGCAACAAGGTACCGGGCAATGAGCAGTTCTTC. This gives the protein CASNKVPGNEQFF.